The 22 T cell receptor beta chains presented below share a single source sample, sequenced in a study of blood T cell repertoires in COVID-19. Profiled with immunoSEQ multiplex PCR; TCRdb holds only in-frame clones, not every one. The table shows some 190,000 clones, with 75% to 80% occurring only once. The sequenced material came from peripheral blood. These receptors were taken from a woman in her 50s with active or convalescent COVID-19.

The sample holds a few counts of this clone. The V gene is TRBV5-1, the J gene TRBJ1-1; 8 positions agree with TRBD1. The CDR3 extends over 15 amino acids. Unmatched junction bases numbered 7, after V lost 5 bases and J lost 1 base. Germline V gives CDR1 SGHRS, CDR2 YFSETQ. The CDR3 nucleotides read TGCGCCAGCAGAGCCTCCGGGACAGGGAACACTGAAGCTTTCTTT. Translating it yields CASRASGTGNTEAFF.

The V call is TRBV9, the J call TRBJ1-6; D not certain. V was cut by 1 base and J by 10 bases, with 9 bases left in between. This CDR3 is 13 amino acids long. The V gene's germline CDR1 is SGDLS and CDR2 YYNGEE. The CDR3 DNA sequence: TGTGCCAGCAGCGTAAACAGTTGGTCACCCCTCCACTTT. Residues: CASSVNSWSPLHF.

The V call is TRBV30, the J call TRBJ1-3; TRBD1 matches 7 bases. V shed 8 bases and J 0 bases; nucleotides not matched to a gene: 7. The germline CDR1 and CDR2 sequences are GTSNPN and SVGIG (reference sequence). The CDR3 totals 14 residues. The CDR3 DNA reads as TGTGCCGGGCAGGGGGTCAACTCTGGAAACACCATATATTTT. Protein: CAGQGVNSGNTIYF.

The rearrangement uses TRBV19 and TRBJ1-1; D remains unclear. Looked up from germline, CDR1 is LNHDA and CDR2 is SQIVND (reference sequence). The V end lost 8 bases, the J end lost 0 bases, and 13 bases lay between the germline ends. The CDR3 spans 14 residues. The CDR3: CASGLRPMNTEAFF. The CDR3 DNA reads TGTGCCAGTGGCCTCAGGCCCATGAACACTGAAGCTTTCTTT.

The chain combines TRBV18 with TRBJ1-2, with D hard to call. CDR1 KGHSH and CDR2 LQKENI come from the germline V gene. The CDR3 extends over 12 amino acids. V lost 2 bases and J lost 5, with 6 bases in between. The CDR3 DNA follows: TGTGCCAGCTCACCAGACGGGTATGGCTACACCTTC. Translated, it gives CASSPDGYGYTF.

The chain joins TRBV3-1 (or the pseudogene TRBV3-2) to TRBJ2-1, with 9 bases aligning to TRBD2. Germline V gene sequence: CDR1 LGHDT, CDR2 YNNKEL (reference sequence). There are 14 residues in the CDR3. The V gene end was trimmed by 4 bases and the J gene end by 6 bases; junction bases not matched to a gene: 4. The CDR3: CASSPRGGGNEQFF. DNA of the CDR3: TGTGCCAGCAGCCCCCGCGGGGGGGGCAATGAGCAGTTCTTC.

The CDR3 loop reads CASSQGGGSNQPQHF. The CDR3 nucleotides read TGTGCCAGCAGCCAGGGCGGGGGGTCCAATCAGCCCCAGCATTTT. The chain couples TRBV3-1 (or the pseudogene TRBV3-2) to TRBJ1-5; tentatively, D is TRBD1 (5 bases). Germline-derived CDR1 and CDR2 are LGHDT and YNNKEL (reference sequence). Deletions cut 3 bases from V and 3 bases from J, with 12 bases between. CDR3 length: 15 residues.

The rearrangement uses TRBV6-5 and TRBJ2-1; 11 nucleotides match TRBD2. The junction had 4 bases not matched to a gene; V was cut back by 6 bases and J by 6 bases. The CDR3 contains 14 residues. In germline, CDR1 is MNHEY, CDR2 SVGAGI. CDR3 bases: TGTGCCAGCAGAACTAGCGGGAGTAGCAATGAGCAGTTCTTC. Translated: CASRTSGSSNEQFF.

The V and J genes are TRBV20-1 and TRBJ2-7, with 7 bases matching TRBD1. Germline-derived CDR1 and CDR2 are DFQATT and SNEGSKA (reference sequence). Trimming took 6 bases from V and 2 from J; bases not matched to a gene: 1. The CDR3 is made up of 11 amino acids. The CDR3 bases are TGCAGTGCCGGACAGGCCTACGAGCAGTACTTC. Translated: CSAGQAYEQYF.

This clone was counted a few times. The genes are TRBV4-2 and TRBJ1-3; unclear D gene. Germline CDR1 and CDR2: LGHNA and YNFKEQ. Trimming stripped 6 bases from V and 0 bases from J, with 9 bases between. The CDR3 runs 14 residues. This CDR3 reads CASSLGDSGNTIYF. In nucleotides, the CDR3 is TGTGCCAGCAGTCTCGGGGACTCTGGAAACACCATATATTTT.

The CDR3 here is CASSSDPRPLYEQYF. The CDR3 region has the DNA TGTGCCAGTAGTAGTGACCCTAGGCCACTCTACGAGCAGTACTTC. This chain connects TRBV19 to TRBJ2-7; D unresolved. Trimming took 4 bases from V and 3 from J, leaving 16 bases between them. Germline CDR1 LNHDA, CDR2 SQIVND (reference sequence). This CDR3 comprises 15 residues.

The gene calls are TRBV7-8 and TRBJ1-3; weak D call: TRBD1 (5 bases). V shed 5 bases and J shed 3 bases, with 11 bases lying between them. Germline assignment: CDR1 SGHVS and CDR2 FQNEAQ. The CDR3 is 14 amino acids. CDR3 sequence reads: CASSEIGVGNTIYF. The CDR3 nucleotides are TGTGCCAGCAGCGAAATAGGGGTTGGAAACACCATATATTTT.

The rearrangement links TRBV9 to TRBJ2-2, with 8 nucleotides matching TRBD1. V shed 3 bases, J shed 0 bases, and the junction held 19 bases outside the gene matches. This CDR3 contains 21 residues. The V gene's germline CDR1 is SGDLS and CDR2 YYNGEE. DNA of the CDR3: TGTGCCAGCAGCGGGACAGGGACCATCTACACCTATACTACGAACACCGGGGAGCTGTTTTTT. Translated: CASSGTGTIYTYTTNTGELFF.

V gene TRBV6-5 combines with J gene TRBJ2-7; perhaps TRBD2 as D (6 bases). V was clipped by 7 bases and J by 6 bases, with 16 bases between them. CDR1 is MNHEY and CDR2 is SVGAGI in the germline V gene. This CDR3 is 13 amino acids long. CDR3 DNA sequence: TGTGCCAGCACACATAACGGAGGGCGCGAGCAGTACTTC. Protein sequence: CASTHNGGREQYF.

The chain carries TRBV29-1 and TRBJ1-2; D gene uncertain. Trimming stripped 4 bases from V and 5 bases from J, with 20 bases between. The CDR3 covers 15 residues. Germline V gene data show CDR1 as SQVTM and CDR2 as ANQGSEA. The CDR3 here is CSVAAGIGIAYGYTF. The CDR3 nucleotides are TGCAGCGTTGCGGCGGGGATAGGAATCGCGTATGGCTACACCTTC.

This rearrangement joins TRBV5-5 to TRBJ2-7; tentatively, D is TRBD1 (6 bases). This CDR3 contains 12 residues. Between the trimmed V and J ends, which lost 4 bases and 10 bases, there was a span of 15 bases. Germline lookup yields CDR1 SGHKS and CDR2 YYEKEE (reference sequence). CDR3 sequence: CASSDSGALQYF. The CDR3 coding sequence is TGTGCCAGCAGCGATTCAGGGGCCCTACAGTACTTC.

The chain joins TRBV24-1 to TRBJ2-2; TRBD1 agrees at 8 bases. The V segment lost 3 bases and the J segment 3 bases; nucleotides outside the gene matches: 5. The CDR3 runs 16 residues. Germline assignment: CDR1 KGHDR and CDR2 SFDVKD. CDR3 region: CATSDRQGSDTGELFF. CDR3 in DNA: TGTGCCACCAGTGATAGACAGGGGAGTGACACCGGGGAGCTGTTTTTT.

This chain links TRBV30 with TRBJ2-3; TRBD2 agrees at 11 bases. The V and J ends lost 1 base and 4 bases, in that order; junction bases with no gene match: 10. Per germline, CDR1 GTSNPN and CDR2 SVGIG (reference sequence). The CDR3 loop spans 17 amino acids. The CDR3 is CAWSADLAGGRADTQYF. Here the CDR3 DNA reads TGTGCCTGGAGTGCGGACTTAGCGGGAGGGAGGGCAGATACGCAGTATTTT.

The chain carries TRBV6-5 and TRBJ2-2; TRBD2 might be the D (6 bases). Trimming shortened V by 2 bases and J by 4 bases, and 11 bases separated the two germline ends. The germline V gene encodes CDR1 MNHEY and CDR2 SVGAGI. The CDR3 totals 15 residues. CDR3 nucleotides: TGTGCCAGCAGTTACCGGGAGTCGATCACCGGGGAGCTGTTTTTT. Translation gives CASSYRESITGELFF.

This clone was picked up a small number of times. V usage is TRBV11-3 and J usage is TRBJ2-7, with 7 bases identical to TRBD1. This CDR3 contains 14 residues. CDR1 and CDR2 from the germline V gene are SGHNT and YENEEA. J gave up 6 bases and V 5 bases, and 10 bases lay outside the gene matches. CDR3: CASSLTGLVGEQYF. The CDR3, as DNA: TGTGCCAGCAGCCTGACAGGGCTAGTGGGCGAGCAGTACTTC. Filled out from reference TRBV11-3 and TRBJ2-7, the complete variable domain reads EAGVVQSPRYKIIEKKQPVAFWCNPISGHNTLYWYLQNLGQGPELLIRYENEEAVDDSQLPKDRFSAERLKGVDSTLKIQPAELGDSAVYLCASSLTGLVGEQYFGPGTRLTVT.

The rearrangement uses TRBV15 and TRBJ1-4; D is undetermined. Trimming removed 4 bases from V and 8 bases from J, with 11 bases in between. The CDR3 consists of 13 residues. The germline V gene encodes CDR1 LNHNV and CDR2 YYDKDF (reference sequence). CDR3 nucleotides: TGTGCCACCAGCACCGAGGGTAGAGAAAAACTGTTTTTT. Residues: CATSTEGREKLFF.

This clone was seen many times. The chain combines TRBV5-5 with TRBJ1-4; a possible D gene is TRBD1 (6 bases). This CDR3 spans 15 amino acids. Germline V gene sequence: CDR1 SGHKS, CDR2 YYEKEE (reference sequence). Trimming shortened V by 3 bases and J by 8 bases, and 17 bases separated the two germline ends. The CDR3 region has the DNA TGTGCCAGCAGCTACCCCGGACAGAGGGGAGAAAAACTGTTTTTT. This sequence encodes CASSYPGQRGEKLFF. Variable domain in full (rest from reference TRBV5-5 and TRBJ1-4): DAGVTQSPTHLIKTRGQQVTLRCSPISGHKSVSWYQQVLGQGPQFIFQYYEKEERGRGNFPDRFSARQFPNYSSELNVNALLLGDSALYLCASSYPGQRGEKLFFGSGTQLSVL.